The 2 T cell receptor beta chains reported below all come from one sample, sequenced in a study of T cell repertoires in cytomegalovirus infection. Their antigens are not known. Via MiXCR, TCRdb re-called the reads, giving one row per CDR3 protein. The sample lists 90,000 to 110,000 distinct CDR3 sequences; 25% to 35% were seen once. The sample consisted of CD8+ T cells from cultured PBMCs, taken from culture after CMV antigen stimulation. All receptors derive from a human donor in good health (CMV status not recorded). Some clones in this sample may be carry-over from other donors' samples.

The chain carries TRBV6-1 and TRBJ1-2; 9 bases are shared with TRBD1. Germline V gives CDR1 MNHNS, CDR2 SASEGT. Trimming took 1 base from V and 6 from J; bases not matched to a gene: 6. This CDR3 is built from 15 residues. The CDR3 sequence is CASSEEGTGFHGYTF. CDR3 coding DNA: TGTGCCAGCAGTGAAGAGGGGACAGGGTTCCATGGCTACACCTTC.

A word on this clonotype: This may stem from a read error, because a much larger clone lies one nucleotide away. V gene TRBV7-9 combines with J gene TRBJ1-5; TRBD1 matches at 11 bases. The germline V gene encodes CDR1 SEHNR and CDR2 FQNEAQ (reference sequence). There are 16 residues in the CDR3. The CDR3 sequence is CASSPGTGGSNQPQQF. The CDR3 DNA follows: TGTGCCAGCAGCCCAGGGACAGGGGGGAGCAATCAGCCCCAGCAATTT.